This T cell receptor beta chain originates from a study of control samples from healthy donors and cancer patients. Assay: immunoSEQ multiplex PCR; the TCRdb copy retains only in-frame clones and omits some. The sample lists about 100,000 clones; approximately 92% were seen once. Germline CDR1 KGHSH, CDR2 LQKENI. V was clipped by 1 base and J by 4 bases, with 10 bases between them. This CDR3 comprises 14 residues. Specimen: blood. This sequence joins TRBV18 and TRBJ1-2; no definite D call. The clonotype comes from a human donor in good health. The donor label of this sample is uncertain. The CDR3 nucleotides are TGTGCCAGCTCACCACAACACAGTTCCTATGGCTACACCTTC. Translated: CASSPQHSSYGYTF.